This T cell receptor beta chain was documented in a study of T cell repertoires in cytomegalovirus infection. Overall study: Peptides in the study included HLA-C-restricted and HLA-B-restricted CMV epitopes.

This clonotype was found a few times. Its antigen remains unidentified. A single record per CDR3 protein comes from TCRdb applying MiXCR to the reads. Among about 570,000 distinct CDR3 sequences, 40% were seen once, and the ten largest hold 48%. General study results and limits: Frequencies of public TCR beta families were cumulated, and this identified carriers of CMV plus the relevant HLA.

Germline-derived CDR1 and CDR2 are SGHVS and FQNEAQ. Trimming shortened V by 6 bases and J by 7 bases, and 13 bases separated the two germline ends. The CDR3 is made up of 13 amino acids. The TCR sequence derives from a human donor in good health (CMV status not recorded). Some clones in this sample may be carry-over from other donors' samples. The sample in question was cultured PBMCs, obtained from culture after CMV antigen stimulation. The chain combines TRBV7-8 with TRBJ1-5; D not certain. The CDR3 sequence: CASSVGSGQPQHF. The CDR3 nucleotides are TGTGCCAGCAGTGTGGGCTCGGGGCAGCCCCAGCATTTT. The variable domain in full, completed from reference TRBV7-8 and TRBJ1-5, reads GAGVSQSPRYKVAKRGQDVALRCDPISGHVSLFWYQQALGQGPEFLTYFQNEAQLDKSGLPSDRFFAERPEGSVSTLKIQRTQQEDSAVYLCASSVGSGQPQHFGDGTRLSIL.